These 21 T cell receptor beta chains came from one sample sequenced in a study of post-analysis software for immune sequencing data. Built from TCR beta cDNA, the libraries had unique molecular identifiers in them. A single record per CDR3 protein comes from TCRdb applying MiXCR to the PCR reads. The sample lists 650,000 to 850,000 distinct CDR3 sequences; about 50% were seen once. Their target antigens are unknown. The study's findings and limits: Included in a set of about 5 TRBV segments more frequent in patients than controls were TRBV5-6, TRBV5-1 and TRBV20-1.

Sample: blood. The source is a girl aged 5 to 17 with multiple sclerosis.

The CDR3 is CSVFSRVEDYGYTF. The CDR3 nucleotides are TGCAGCGTTTTTTCGAGGGTCGAGGACTATGGCTACACCTTC. The rearrangement joins TRBV29-1 to TRBJ1-2; D unclear. V lost 5 bases and J 3 bases, leaving 16 bases between the germline ends. From germline, CDR1 is SQVTM and CDR2 ANQGSEA. This CDR3 comprises 14 residues.

The chain combines TRBV6-1 with TRBJ2-3; TRBD1 might be the D (7 bases). The ends were cut back, 3 bases at V and 3 bases at J, with 16 bases in the middle. This CDR3 has 16 residues. The germline V gene has CDR1 MNHNS and CDR2 SASEGT. In DNA, the CDR3 is TGTGCCAGCAGTGACTACCCGGAGGGGGCAACAGATACGCAGTATTTT. Residues: CASSDYPEGATDTQYF.

The genes are TRBV14 and TRBJ2-1; possibly TRBD1 or TRBD2 for D (5 bases each). In germline, CDR1 is SGHDN, CDR2 FVKESK. The CDR3 extends over 16 amino acids. The ends were cut back, 4 bases at V and 2 bases at J, with 15 bases in the middle. CDR3 in amino acids: CASSLIGAFTYNEQFF. In DNA form, the CDR3 reads TGTGCCAGCAGCCTCATCGGGGCCTTTACCTACAATGAGCAGTTCTTC.

The chain uses TRBV11-2 and TRBJ2-7; D call uncertain. CDR1 and CDR2 from the germline V gene are SGHAT and FQNNGV. The CDR3 extends over 16 amino acids. The V end lost 1 base, the J end lost 0 bases, and 13 bases lay between the germline ends. CDR3 in amino acids: CASSLGGSRISYEQYF. CDR3 nucleotides: TGTGCCAGCAGCTTAGGGGGTAGCCGCATCTCCTACGAGCAGTACTTC.

The chain couples TRBV12-3 or TRBV12-4 to TRBJ2-1, with 10 bases fitting TRBD2. V was clipped by 7 bases and J by 2 bases; unmatched bases: 5. The CDR3 has 15 amino acids. Here the CDR3 reads CASTWTSGPYNEQFF. The CDR3 coding sequence is TGTGCCAGCACCTGGACTAGCGGCCCCTACAATGAGCAGTTCTTC.

In regard to this clonotype: Germline is not matched at one junction end, which may reflect a read error. The chain couples TRBV7-7 to TRBJ2-1; D call uncertain. The CDR3 has 16 residues. CDR1 is SSHAT and CDR2 is FNYEAQ in the germline V gene (reference sequence). CDR3 residues: CASSLAPSSSYNEQFF. The CDR3 DNA follows: TGTGCTAGCAGCTTAGCTCCTAGTAGCTCCTACAATGAGCAGTTCTTC.

For the CDR3, the DNA is TGTGCCAGCATCCCGACAGGTTGGAACACTGAAGCTTTCTTT. This translates into CASIPTGWNTEAFF. The chain recombines TRBV25-1 with TRBJ1-1, with D perhaps TRBD1 (6 bases). Trimming cost V 7 bases and J 1 base, with 13 bases left between them. The CDR3 is made up of 14 amino acids. Germline loops: CDR1 MGHDK, CDR2 SYGVNS. Combining the CDR3 with reference TRBV25-1 and TRBJ1-1 gives the whole variable domain EADIYQTPRYLVIGTGKKITLECSQTMGHDKMYWYQQDPGMELHLIHYSYGVNSTEKGDLSSESTVSRIRTEHFPLTLESARPSHTSQYLCASIPTGWNTEAFFGQGTRLTVV.

The chain recombines TRBV12-3 or TRBV12-4 with TRBJ2-7; TRBD2 matches 12 bases. The length of the CDR3 is 14 residues. V lost 5 bases, J lost 5 bases, and 4 bases stayed unmatched. The CDR3 sequence: CASSGLAGLDEQYF. The CDR3 DNA reads TGTGCCAGCAGTGGACTAGCGGGGTTGGACGAGCAGTACTTC.

This clonotype has a handful of counts. The CDR3 here is CSVRRGGSTDTQYF. CDR3 nucleotides: TGCAGCGTGAGGCGGGGGGGAAGCACAGATACGCAGTATTTT. The chain has TRBV29-1 and TRBJ2-3, with TRBD2 matching over 9 bases. V dropped 6 bases and J dropped 0; count of bases not matched to a gene: 4. Germline V lookup: CDR1 SQVTM, CDR2 ANQGSEA. This CDR3 comprises 14 residues.

This clonotype was counted ten times or more. The V call is TRBV15, the J call TRBJ2-4, with D perhaps assigned TRBD1 or TRBD2 (5 bases each). The V gene lost 1 base and the J gene lost 1 base, with 8 bases spanning the gap. CDR1 and CDR2 (germline): LNHNV, YYDKDF (reference sequence). This CDR3 is built from 15 residues. In DNA form, the CDR3 reads TGTGCCACCAGCAGAGGGGGGAAGGCCAAAAACATTCAGTACTTC. This translates into CATSRGGKAKNIQYF.

This chain links TRBV5-1 with TRBJ2-6; D not resolved. The germline V gene encodes CDR1 SGHRS and CDR2 YFSETQ. The CDR3 spans 14 residues. V lost 5 bases and J lost 1, with 7 bases in between. CDR3 coding DNA: TGCGCCAGCAGACACGATTCTGGGGCCAACGTCCTGACTTTC. It yields the protein CASRHDSGANVLTF.

The rearrangement joins TRBV5-1 to TRBJ2-7; D not certain. The CDR3 covers 12 residues. From germline, CDR1 is SGHRS and CDR2 YFSETQ. The V and J ends lost 0 bases and 9 bases respectively, with 10 bases between them. CDR3 sequence: CASSLDAEGQYF. CDR3 nucleotide sequence: TGCGCCAGCAGCTTGGATGCAGAAGGGCAGTACTTC. The full variable domain, completed using reference TRBV5-1 and TRBJ2-7, is KAGVTQTPRYLIKTRGQQVTLSCSPISGHRSVSWYQQTPGQGLQFLFEYFSETQRNKGNFPGRFSGRQFSNSRSEMNVSTLELGDSALYLCASSLDAEGQYFGPGTRLTVT.

For this clonotype: At one end the junction does not follow the germline gene, possibly because of a read error. CDR3 loop: CVSSPGNLAAYEQYF. CDR3 nucleotide sequence: TGTGTCAGCAGTCCCGGGAACCTTGCAGCCTACGAGCAGTACTTC. The chain employs TRBV6-5 and TRBJ2-7, with TRBD2 as a possible D gene (5 bases). This CDR3 spans 15 amino acids. The germline gives CDR1 MNHEY, CDR2 SVGAGI.

V usage is TRBV15 and J usage is TRBJ2-1, with 7 positions matching TRBD2. The germline CDR1 and CDR2 sequences are LNHNV and YYDKDF (reference sequence). V lost 4 bases to trimming and J lost 5 bases; unmatched junction nucleotides: 8. CDR3 length: 15 amino acids. In DNA form, the CDR3 reads TGTGCCACCAGCATAGGGCGGGAGTTCGACAATGAGCAGTTCTTC. Protein: CATSIGREFDNEQFF.

The V call is TRBV9, the J call TRBJ1-6, with D possibly matching TRBD1 (6 bases). In germline, CDR1 is SGDLS, CDR2 YYNGEE. The CDR3 spans 15 residues. V was clipped by 0 bases and J by 8 bases, with 12 bases between them. The CDR3 loop reads CASSVEGGRDSPLHF. The CDR3 coding sequence is TGTGCCAGCAGCGTAGAGGGGGGTAGGGATTCACCCCTCCACTTT.

Regarding this clonotype: Germline and junction disagree at one end, which may indicate a read error. The chain is built from TRBV10-3 and TRBJ2-5; D gene uncertain. TRBJ2-7 matches the DNA end more closely, so the J call is doubtful. This CDR3 is 15 amino acids long. Looked up from germline, CDR1 is ENHRY and CDR2 is SYGVKD. DNA of the CDR3: TGTGCCACCAGTGAGTCTATGGCCCAGTTTTACGAGCAGTACTTC. Its translation: CATSESMAQFYEQYF.

This clonotype was picked up one time. The chain joins TRBV20-1 to TRBJ1-1; D gene ambiguous. The germline V gene encodes CDR1 DFQATT and CDR2 SNEGSKA (reference sequence). The CDR3 runs 14 residues. V was cut by 0 bases and J by 0 bases, with 8 bases left in between. The CDR3 loop reads CSARDLGMNTEAFF. The CDR3 nucleotides are TGCAGTGCTAGAGATCTCGGGATGAACACTGAAGCTTTCTTT.

The chain combines TRBV7-8 with TRBJ1-4; 7 bases align to TRBD1. CDR3 length: 17 amino acids. The ends lost 1 base at V and 8 bases at J; junction bases unmatched: 13. The germline gives CDR1 SGHVS, CDR2 FQNEAQ. Here the CDR3 reads CASSLEIGPGGREKLFF. CDR3 bases: TGTGCCAGCAGCTTAGAGATCGGGCCAGGGGGACGAGAAAAACTGTTTTTT.

This clonotype showed up just a few times. J is TRBJ2-3 and V is TRBV12-3 or TRBV12-4; D is uncertain. V was trimmed by 8 bases and J by 8 bases, leaving 17 bases between them. The CDR3 has 13 amino acids. The CDR3: CASVKDPPVTQYF. CDR3 DNA: TGTGCCAGCGTAAAGGACCCCCCGGTTACGCAGTATTTT.

CDR3 protein: CASSVGGQGGEQFF. CDR3 in DNA: TGTGCCAGCAGCGTAGGAGGACAGGGCGGAGAGCAGTTCTTC. The gene calls are TRBV9 and TRBJ2-1; 8 bases match TRBD1. This CDR3 contains 14 residues. Trimming took 0 bases from V and 10 from J; bases not matched to a gene: 6. CDR1 and CDR2 (germline): SGDLS, YYNGEE.

Remarks on this clonotype: The junction departs from germline at one end; a sequencing error may be responsible. The chain is built from TRBV7-2 and TRBJ2-3; D gene uncertain. CDR1 is SGHTA and CDR2 is FQGNSA in the germline V gene. The CDR3 length is 15 residues. CDR3 protein: CVSSLGRISTDTQYF. The CDR3 DNA reads as TGTGTCAGCAGCTTAGGCAGGATCAGCACAGATACGCAGTATTTT.